The sequence of this TCR beta chain was determined in a study of blood T cell repertoires in COVID-19. Measured with immunoSEQ multiplex PCR; TCRdb has only the in-frame clones, and not every one. The repertoire holds about 130,000 clones, with about 86% as singletons. The V gene lost 5 bases and the J gene lost 1 base, with 15 bases spanning the gap. The CDR3 sequence is 15 residues long. CDR1 SGHDT and CDR2 YYEEEE come from the germline V gene. This chain connects TRBV5-6 to TRBJ2-5; D perhaps matches TRBD1 (6 bases). The sequence came from a man aged 45 to 65 who had recovered from COVID-19. The sample comprised PBMCs or T cells enriched from blood (not recorded which). The CDR3 spells CASRAQQGFQETQYF. The DNA of the CDR3 is TGTGCCAGCAGGGCACAACAGGGTTTCCAAGAGACCCAGTACTTC.